The 5 T cell receptor beta chains given below trace back to one sample, sequenced in a study of T cell repertoires in cytomegalovirus infection. TCRdb reprocessed the reads with MiXCR, giving one entry per CDR3 protein. The sample carries hundreds of thousands of distinct CDR3 sequences, less than 25% recorded once. Sequencing was carried out using CD8+ T cells from PBMCs. These receptors came from a human donor in good health (CMV status not recorded). Some clones in this sample may be carry-over from other donors' samples.

This clonotype was seen a handful of times. V gene TRBV6-2 or TRBV6-3 combines with J gene TRBJ1-1; D is unresolved. Trimming left V 5 bases short and J 1 base short, with 11 bases between. CDR3 length: 14 residues. Germline V lookup: CDR1 MNHEY, CDR2 SVGEGT. The CDR3 here is CASSHLVRNTEAFF. CDR3 DNA: TGTGCCAGCAGTCACCTAGTCCGGAACACTGAAGCTTTCTTT.

This clonotype came up many times. The genes are TRBV6-1 and TRBJ1-2; TRBD1 agrees at 9 bases. CDR3 length: 14 amino acids. After removal of 6 bases from V and 2 bases from J, the junction contained 4 bases not matched to a gene. Germline loops: CDR1 MNHNS, CDR2 SASEGT. In DNA, the CDR3 is TGTGCCAGCAGCCAGACAGGGGGAAACTATGGCTACACCTTC. Amino acid sequence: CASSQTGGNYGYTF.

This clonotype was seen ten or more times. The V call is TRBV6-2 or TRBV6-3, the J call TRBJ2-1; a possible D gene is TRBD1 (6 bases). The CDR3 length is 15 residues. The V gene lost 6 bases and the J gene lost 0 bases, with 12 bases spanning the gap. Germline lookup yields CDR1 MNHEY and CDR2 SVGEGT. The CDR3 DNA reads TGTGCCAGCAGACCGACAGGAAGCTCCTACAATGAGCAGTTCTTC. It yields the protein CASRPTGSSYNEQFF.

The chain is built from TRBV7-9 and TRBJ2-7, with D possibly being TRBD1 (6 bases). The CDR3 totals 15 residues. V was trimmed by 5 bases and J by 5 bases, leaving 19 bases between them. The germline V gene has CDR1 SEHNR and CDR2 FQNEAQ (reference sequence). CDR3 nucleotides: TGTGCCAGCAGCCACCCCGTCCTGGGGGCCGACGAGCAGTACTTC. Translated: CASSHPVLGADEQYF.

This clonotype was counted many times. The V gene is TRBV11-2, the J gene TRBJ1-2, with TRBD1 identical over 8 bases. The CDR3 extends over 19 amino acids. Germline V gives CDR1 SGHAT, CDR2 FQNNGV. The trim removed 2 bases at V and 4 bases at J, leaving 18 bases unmatched. The CDR3 here is CASSLNPPQRQGRIYGYTF. In DNA form, the CDR3 reads TGTGCCAGCAGCTTAAATCCACCCCAAAGACAGGGGCGCATCTATGGCTACACCTTC.